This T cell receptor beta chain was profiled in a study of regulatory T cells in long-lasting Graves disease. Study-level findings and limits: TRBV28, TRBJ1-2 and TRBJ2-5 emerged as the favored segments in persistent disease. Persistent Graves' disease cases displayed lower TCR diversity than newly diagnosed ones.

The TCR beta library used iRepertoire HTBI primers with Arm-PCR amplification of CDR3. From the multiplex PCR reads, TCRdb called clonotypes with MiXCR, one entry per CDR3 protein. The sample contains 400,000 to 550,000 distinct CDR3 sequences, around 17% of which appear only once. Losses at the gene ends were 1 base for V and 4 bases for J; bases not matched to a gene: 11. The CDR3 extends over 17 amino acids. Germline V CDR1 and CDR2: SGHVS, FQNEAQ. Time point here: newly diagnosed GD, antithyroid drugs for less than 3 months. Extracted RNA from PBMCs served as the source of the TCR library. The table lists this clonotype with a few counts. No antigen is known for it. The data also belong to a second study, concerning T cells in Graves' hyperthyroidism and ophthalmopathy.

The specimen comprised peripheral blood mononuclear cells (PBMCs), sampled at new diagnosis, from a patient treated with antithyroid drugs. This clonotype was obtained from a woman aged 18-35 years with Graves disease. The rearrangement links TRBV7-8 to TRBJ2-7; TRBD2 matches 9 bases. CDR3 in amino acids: CASSLGASGIPWYEQYF. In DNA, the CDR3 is TGTGCCAGCAGCTTAGGGGCTAGCGGGATTCCCTGGTACGAGCAGTACTTC.